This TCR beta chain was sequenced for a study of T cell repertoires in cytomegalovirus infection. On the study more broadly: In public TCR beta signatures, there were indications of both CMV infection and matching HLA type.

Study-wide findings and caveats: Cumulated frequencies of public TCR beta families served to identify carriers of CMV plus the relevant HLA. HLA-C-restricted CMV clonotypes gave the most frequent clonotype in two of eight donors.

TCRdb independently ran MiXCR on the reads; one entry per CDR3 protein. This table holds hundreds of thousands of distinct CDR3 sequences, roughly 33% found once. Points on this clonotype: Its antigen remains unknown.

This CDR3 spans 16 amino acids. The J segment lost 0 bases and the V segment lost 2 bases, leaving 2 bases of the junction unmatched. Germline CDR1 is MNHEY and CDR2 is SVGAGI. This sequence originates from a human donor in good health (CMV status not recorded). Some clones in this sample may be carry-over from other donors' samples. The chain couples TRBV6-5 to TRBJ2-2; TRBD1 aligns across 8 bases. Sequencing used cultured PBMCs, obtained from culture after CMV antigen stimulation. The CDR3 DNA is TGTGCCAGCAGTTACCAGGGGGCAGCGAACACCGGGGAGCTGTTTTTT. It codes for CASSYQGAANTGELFF.